Detailed here is one T cell receptor (beta chain). This sample was included in a study of blood T cells in healthy people across ages. V shed 4 bases, J shed 6 bases, and the junction held 7 bases outside the gene matches. The germline V gene encodes CDR1 MNHEY and CDR2 SMNVEV (reference sequence). CDR3 length: 15 residues. Primed by a sample-barcoded 5' primer and a J-beta primer mix, a second PCR proceeded for about 6 to 11 cycles. Via MiXCR, TCRdb re-called the 5' RACE reads, giving one row per CDR3 protein. The sample carries about 1 million distinct CDR3 sequences, 20% to 25% recorded once. Separately, the same data were catalogued under a study of T cells of mothers and their children. That source notes: The output of TCR recombination is shaped by thymic selection similarly in related and unrelated pairs.

The chain has TRBV27 and TRBJ1-5, with 9 nucleotides matching TRBD1. The receptor's source is a girl aged 2-15 years in good health. Sequences were obtained from blood. The CDR3 DNA reads TGTGCCAGCAGTTCCTACAGGGGGCAGGGTCAGCCCCAGCATTTT. Protein: CASSSYRGQGQPQHF.